This T cell receptor beta chain emerged from a study of siplizumab effects on memory and regulatory T cells (dated by TCRdb to the late 2010s). Background on the whole study: The effect of the anti-CD2 antibody siplizumab on alloreactive T-cell subsets was examined in allogeneic mixed lymphocyte reactions constructed from human PBMCs. General study outcomes and caveats: Sequences below about 10^-5 frequency were poorly captured, so only a minor fraction of alloreactive clones could be mapped to unstimulated subsets. Roughly 75-97% of proliferating CD4+ or CD8+ clones could not be assigned a naive or memory phenotype. Compared with memory T cells, unstimulated naive T cells appeared more diverse, and naive cells seemed to make a substantial contribution to the alloresponse. Whether proliferating Tregs from siplizumab cultures actually had suppressive function was not functionally confirmed. Siplizumab significantly lowered the cumulative frequency of alloreactive sequences that could be traced to unstimulated CD4+ memory T cells. Among mappable alloreactive CD4+ clones, the Treg-derived fraction averaged approximately 69% with siplizumab versus 26.9% in control reactions.

V drops 5 bases and J drops 4 bases, leaving 17 bases in between. The germline V gene encodes CDR1 SGHTA and CDR2 FQGNSA. From its cysteine to its phenylalanine, the CDR3 spans 15 amino acids. The only DNA kept is the CDR3, 45 bases in frame from the first base. Sorted unstimulated T cells and proliferating T cells recovered from mixed lymphocyte reactions were subjected to TCRbeta CDR3 sequencing. Fresh whole blood from ten to eleven HLA-typed healthy donors served as the source for isolating PBMCs. Comment on this clone: Its binding antigen is unknown. Per-base qualities were not stored, and no clone one base away is much larger.

The receptor library was made with the immunoSEQ multiplex PCR assay. Roughly 10^5 TCR templates per sample were assayed on the deep sequencing platform. Genomic DNA extracted from sorted T cells was used for TCRbeta CDR3 sequencing. The paper's processing steps were these. The R programming language was used for the clonal analysis of the TCRbeta CDR3 data. Alloreactive CD4+ and CD8+ clones were identified by comparing unstimulated samples to CFSE-low samples taken after the reaction. Regulatory or non-regulatory origin of alloreactive CD4+ clones was assigned by matching sequences to the sorted unstimulated Treg and non-Treg repertoires. The table comes from immuneACCESS by way of TCRdb, which keeps in-frame sequences with V and J called. Part of the clones is missing from these tables; in studies checked, under half for an unresolved V gene and the rest for unknown reasons. V and J calls plus clone size are reproduced from that table; the DNA served to infer D and trimming. The sample table lists around 87,000 clones, 90% of them with a count of one. The ten largest clones take up around 16% of the sample.

The rearrangement joined TRBV7-2 to TRBJ1-2, with no confidently assigned D gene. The receptor was derived from a human donor in good health. The sequenced sample consisted of CD4+ T cells sorted from blood. The base sequence is TGTGCCAGCAGCCCCTCGACGACCCGGGGCTATGGCTACACCTTC. Its protein product is CASSPSTTRGYGYTF.